The source of this T cell receptor (beta chain) is a study of memory CD4+ T cells and cytomegalovirus serostatus. For the study at large: This sample comes from healthy Belgian adults, about nine CMV seropositive, approximately 23 seronegative. Study-wide findings and caveats: Of around 160 reported CMV TCRbeta sequences, 65 to 85 were found in memory CD4+ repertoires. Suggested: most of the CMV-linked TCR signature lies in CD4+ memory cells.

Some clones are missing from TCRdb's copy, which holds only in-frame ones; the method was immunoSEQ multiplex PCR. The repertoire consists of around 44,000 clones, with 78% occurring once and the leading ten covering roughly 0.6%. About this clone: What it recognizes is unknown.

Per germline, CDR1 SGHVS and CDR2 FQNEAQ. This CDR3 region has 14 residues. V was shortened by 1 base and J by 0 bases, with 4 bases between the two germline ends. Single viable CD3+CD4+CD8-CD45RO+ cells were sorted as the memory CD4+ T cells. Total CD4+ T cells were enriched by CD4 positive selection. This TCR was recovered from an adult in good health and CMV-seronegative. The rearrangement links TRBV7-8 to TRBJ2-4, with D unresolved. Specimen: memory CD4+ T cells from blood. This chain's CDR3 is CASSLDLAKNIQYF. The CDR3 DNA sequence: TGTGCCAGCAGCTTAGACCTAGCCAAAAACATTCAGTACTTC.